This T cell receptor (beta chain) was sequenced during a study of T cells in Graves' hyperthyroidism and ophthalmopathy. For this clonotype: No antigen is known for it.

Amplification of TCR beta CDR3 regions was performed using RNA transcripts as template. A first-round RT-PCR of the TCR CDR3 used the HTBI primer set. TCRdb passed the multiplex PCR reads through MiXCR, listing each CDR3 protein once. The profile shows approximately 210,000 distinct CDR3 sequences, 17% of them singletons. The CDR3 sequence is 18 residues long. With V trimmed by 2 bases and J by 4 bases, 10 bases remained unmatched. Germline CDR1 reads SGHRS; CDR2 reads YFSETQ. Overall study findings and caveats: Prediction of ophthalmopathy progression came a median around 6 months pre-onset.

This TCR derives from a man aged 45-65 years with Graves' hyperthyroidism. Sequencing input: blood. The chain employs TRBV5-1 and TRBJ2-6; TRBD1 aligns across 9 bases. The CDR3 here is CASSFLSGTGTGANVLTF. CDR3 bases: TGCGCCAGCAGCTTTCTATCCGGGACAGGGACCGGGGCCAACGTCCTGACTTTC.